This T cell receptor (beta chain) was sequenced during a study of cytomegalovirus exposure and HLA in healthy donors. Whole-study findings and limits: While the bulk of TCR sequences proved rare, some public TCRs turned up in many donors. After further analysis at a later stage, 16,951 TCR beta sequences were associated with HLA alleles at 0.05 false discovery rate.

As for this clone: Its matching antigen is unknown.

Use of 60 Vbeta and 13 Jbeta primers characterized the PCR. Here immunoSEQ multiplex PCR was the method, and the copy in TCRdb shows in-frame clones only, minus some. The sample lists 80,000 to 100,000 clones, around 75% occurring once. The receptor's source is a man between 18 and 29 years old in good health and CMV-seropositive. Sequences were obtained from PBMCs.

The CDR3 DNA reads TGTGCCAGCAGCGTAGTTCGGGGGGCCGGGGAGCTGTTTTTT. It translates to CASSVVRGAGELFF. The V and J genes are TRBV9 and TRBJ2-2, with TRBD2 identical over 7 bases. The J segment lost 6 bases and the V segment lost 0 bases, leaving 2 bases of the junction unmatched. Germline V gene sequence: CDR1 SGDLS, CDR2 YYNGEE. This CDR3 is built from 14 residues. Supplemented by reference TRBV9 and TRBJ2-2, the full variable domain reads DSGVTQTPKHLITATGQRVTLRCSPRSGDLSVYWYQQSLDQGLQFLIQYYNGEERAKGNILERFSAQQFPDLHSELNLSSLELGDSALYFCASSVVRGAGELFFGEGSRLTVL.